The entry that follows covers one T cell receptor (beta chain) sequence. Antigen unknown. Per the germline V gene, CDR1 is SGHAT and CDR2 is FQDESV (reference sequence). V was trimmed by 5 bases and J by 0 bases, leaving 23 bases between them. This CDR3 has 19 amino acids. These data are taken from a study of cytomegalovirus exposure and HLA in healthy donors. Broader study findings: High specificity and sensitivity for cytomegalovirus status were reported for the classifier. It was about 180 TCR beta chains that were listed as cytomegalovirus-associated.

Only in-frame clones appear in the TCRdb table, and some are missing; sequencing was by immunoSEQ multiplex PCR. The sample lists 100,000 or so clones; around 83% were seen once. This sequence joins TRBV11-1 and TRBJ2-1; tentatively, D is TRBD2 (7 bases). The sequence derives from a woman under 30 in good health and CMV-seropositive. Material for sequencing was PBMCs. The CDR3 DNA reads TGTGCCAGCAGCGCCTCGGCGGGGGCTAAGGAGGGCTCCTACAATGAGCAGTTCTTC. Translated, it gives CASSASAGAKEGSYNEQFF.